The 29 T cell receptor beta chains reported below all come from one sample, sequenced in a study of human T cells and chemical hapten exposure. TCRdb independently ran MiXCR on the 5' RACE reads; one entry per CDR3 protein. This table holds tens of thousands of distinct CDR3 sequences, less than 20% found once. Unseparated into fractions, whole blood served as the source from which total RNA was extracted. The receptor source for this set is a female donor in good health.

This clonotype has ten or more counts. V and J are TRBV30 and TRBJ2-7; D is undetermined. This CDR3 comprises 11 residues. Germline V gene lookup returns CDR1 GTSNPN and CDR2 SVGIG (reference sequence). Trimming left V 4 bases short and J 3 bases short, with 7 bases between. Written as DNA, the CDR3 is TGTGCCTGGAAACAATACTACGAGCAGTACTTC. Encoded protein: CAWKQYYEQYF. The full variable domain, its missing parts supplied by reference TRBV30 and TRBJ2-7, is SQTIHQWPATLVQPVGSPLSLECTVEGTSNPNLYWYRQAAGRGLQLLFYSVGIGQISSEVPQNLSASRPQDRQFILSSKKLLLSDSGFYLCAWKQYYEQYFGPGTRLTVT.

The rearrangement joins TRBV4-3 to TRBJ1-3, with 7 bases matching TRBD1. The CDR3 is made up of 16 amino acids. V trimming: 0 bases; J trimming: 4 bases; junction bases outside the gene matches: 6. Germline CDR1 and CDR2: LGHNA and YSLEER. CDR3: CASSQDLEGAGNTIYF. Here the CDR3 DNA reads TGCGCCAGCAGCCAAGATCTGGAGGGGGCCGGAAACACCATATATTTT.

The chain uses TRBV20-1 and TRBJ2-3; 10 bases map to TRBD2. Unmatched junction bases numbered 16, after V lost 0 bases and J lost 1 base. CDR3 length: 20 amino acids. The germline V gene encodes CDR1 DFQATT and CDR2 SNEGSKA (reference sequence). For the CDR3, the DNA is TGCAGTGCTAGAGATCTTGGGTTAAGCGGGGGGGGCGGTGGCACAGATACGCAGTATTTT. The encoded protein is CSARDLGLSGGGGGTDTQYF.

This chain joins TRBV27 and TRBJ2-7; D uncertain. Germline values: CDR1 MNHEY, CDR2 SMNVEV (reference sequence). Trimming shortened V by 5 bases and J by 5 bases, and 16 bases separated the two germline ends. This CDR3 has 14 residues. In nucleotides, the CDR3 is TGTGCCAGCAGTCCCCGGGTTTTCAGCAACGAGCAGTACTTC. Its protein product is CASSPRVFSNEQYF.

This clonotype was detected only a few times. The chain is built from TRBV12-3 or TRBV12-4 and TRBJ2-2; TRBD1 matches 8 bases. Unmatched junction bases numbered 4, after V lost 6 bases and J lost 1 base. The CDR3 loop spans 15 amino acids. DNA of the CDR3: TGTGCCAGCAGGACAGGGGCCCAGAACACCGGGGAGCTGTTTTTT. Its translation is CASRTGAQNTGELFF.

This chain connects TRBV5-1 to TRBJ2-1, with 9 bases aligning to TRBD2. Germline V gives CDR1 SGHRS, CDR2 YFSETQ. Unmatched junction bases numbered 9, after V lost 0 bases and J lost 8 bases. The CDR3 runs to 16 residues. The CDR3, as DNA: TGCGCCAGCAGCTTGGCCCTCGCGGGAGGGGTAGATGAGCAGTTCTTC. Translating it yields CASSLALAGGVDEQFF.

This clonotype was seen many times. This chain joins TRBV20-1 and TRBJ2-7; 11 positions agree with TRBD2. Unmatched junction bases numbered 14, after V lost 5 bases and J lost 5 bases. Germline assignment: CDR1 DFQATT and CDR2 SNEGSKA (reference sequence). This CDR3 comprises 16 residues. CDR3 nucleotides: TGCAGTGCTTTATCACTAGCGGGAGTGAGGTCTGACGAGCAGTACTTC. Residues: CSALSLAGVRSDEQYF.

This sequence joins TRBV5-1 and TRBJ1-4; 8 bases are shared with TRBD1. V dropped 5 bases and J dropped 8; count of bases not matched to a gene: 8. The germline V gene encodes CDR1 SGHRS and CDR2 YFSETQ. This CDR3 is 14 amino acids long. The DNA of the CDR3 is TGCGCCAGCAGTCAACAGGGGGTCGCGGAAAAACTGTTTTTT. Its protein is CASSQQGVAEKLFF. The full variable domain, rest sourced from reference TRBV5-1 and TRBJ1-4, is KAGVTQTPRYLIKTRGQQVTLSCSPISGHRSVSWYQQTPGQGLQFLFEYFSETQRNKGNFPGRFSGRQFSNSRSEMNVSTLELGDSALYLCASSQQGVAEKLFFGSGTQLSVL.

This clonotype was counted only a few times. This chain links TRBV19 with TRBJ2-1; TRBD2 matches 11 bases. CDR1 and CDR2 (germline): LNHDA, SQIVND (reference sequence). The length of the CDR3 is 19 residues. The V segment lost 1 base and the J segment 0 bases; nucleotides outside the gene matches: 8. The CDR3: CASSIGPGTSGFSYNEQFF. The CDR3 nucleotides read TGTGCCAGTAGTATAGGGCCTGGGACTAGCGGCTTCTCCTACAATGAGCAGTTCTTC. The full variable domain, completed using reference TRBV19 and TRBJ2-1, is DGGITQSPKYLFRKEGQNVTLSCEQNLNHDAMYWYRQDPGQGLRLIYYSQIVNDFQKGDIAEGYSVSREKKESFPLTVTSAQKNPTAFYLCASSIGPGTSGFSYNEQFFGPGTRLTVL.

J is TRBJ2-1 and V is TRBV6-1; D remains ambiguous. This CDR3 comprises 12 residues. Trimming removed 2 bases from V and 13 bases from J, with 12 bases in between. Germline V gene lookup returns CDR1 MNHNS and CDR2 SASEGT. CDR3 amino acids: CASSESWVAQFF. CDR3 DNA: TGTGCCAGCAGTGAATCCTGGGTAGCCCAGTTCTTC.

This clonotype has only a few counts. The rearrangement uses TRBV29-1 and TRBJ1-1; TRBD1 might be the D (6 bases). The CDR3 contains 15 residues. Germline V gene data show CDR1 as SQVTM and CDR2 as ANQGSEA. The V end lost 6 bases, the J end lost 10 bases, and 27 bases lay between the germline ends. CDR3 sequence: CSVPSGAGVTVGAFF. The CDR3 bases are TGCAGCGTCCCTTCCGGGGCAGGGGTAACTGTAGGAGCTTTCTTT.

This clonotype came up a few times. V and J are TRBV5-1 and TRBJ2-1, with no clear D. CDR1 and CDR2 (germline): SGHRS, YFSETQ. There are 15 residues in the CDR3. Trimming removed 1 base at V and 2 bases at J, with 10 bases between. CDR3 nucleotide sequence: TGCGCCAGCAGCTTGCGAGCCGTTGCCTACAATGAGCAGTTCTTC. This codes for CASSLRAVAYNEQFF.

This chain links TRBV27 with TRBJ2-2, with D perhaps given as TRBD1 or TRBD2 (5 bases each). CDR3 length: 16 residues. Germline loops: CDR1 MNHEY, CDR2 SMNVEV (reference sequence). V lost 6 bases and J 7 bases, leaving 21 bases between the germline ends. The CDR3 sequence is CASRPSMGEWVGELFF. As DNA, the CDR3 is TGTGCCAGCAGACCCTCTATGGGGGAGTGGGTCGGGGAGCTGTTTTTT.

In the case of this clonotype: This sequence may be a read error, since a much larger clone differs from it by one base. V and J are TRBV28 and TRBJ2-7; unclear D gene. Germline assignment: CDR1 MDHEN and CDR2 SYDVKM. The CDR3 is 11 amino acids. V was cut by 3 bases and J by 5 bases, with 5 bases left in between. The CDR3: CASSLFDEQYF. DNA of the CDR3: TGTGCCAGCAGTTTGTTCGACGAGCAGTACTTC.

This chain uses TRBV25-1 with TRBJ2-5; D might be TRBD1 (5 bases). Trimming stripped 10 bases from V and 3 bases from J, with 9 bases between. CDR1 and CDR2 from the germline V gene are MGHDK and SYGVNS. This CDR3 has 11 amino acids. The DNA of the CDR3 is TGTGCCACCTCAGGGAAAGAGACCCAGTACTTC. This sequence encodes CATSGKETQYF.

This chain connects TRBV7-9 to TRBJ2-5; D is uncertain. Trimming removed 0 bases from V and 1 base from J, with 6 bases in between. This CDR3 comprises 14 residues. Germline loops: CDR1 SEHNR, CDR2 FQNEAQ (reference sequence). CDR3 DNA: TGTGCCAGCAGCTTAGCGAATTTCCAAGAGACCCAGTACTTC. It specifies CASSLANFQETQYF.

This clonotype was found a few times. This chain links TRBV6-2 or TRBV6-3 with TRBJ2-1; a weak D match, TRBD2 (5 bases). This CDR3 comprises 13 residues. Germline V gene lookup returns CDR1 MNHEY and CDR2 SVGEGT. V was clipped by 4 bases and J by 10 bases, with 14 bases between them. CDR3 loop: CASSWESVDEQFF. The DNA of the CDR3 is TGTGCCAGCAGTTGGGAGTCTGTCGACGAGCAGTTCTTC.

The CDR3 DNA follows: TGTGCCAGCAGTTTATACGGTTCCTACAATGAGCAGTTCTTC. Its protein product is CASSLYGSYNEQFF. This sequence joins TRBV28 and TRBJ2-1, with unresolved D. V was cut by 1 base and J by 1 base, with 5 bases left in between. CDR1 MDHEN and CDR2 SYDVKM come from the germline V gene. This CDR3 comprises 14 residues.

V is TRBV4-3 and J is TRBJ1-4; D remains ambiguous. The CDR3 length is 16 residues. V lost 4 bases to trimming and J lost 6 bases, with 18 bases between them. Germline CDR1 reads LGHNA; CDR2 reads YSLEER. The CDR3 nucleotides are TGCGCCAGCAGCCGCCTACAGAGCCGGGCGGATGAAAAACTGTTTTTT. The encoded protein is CASSRLQSRADEKLFF.

The rearrangement links TRBV7-2 to TRBJ2-2; D unresolved. The V end was cut by 7 bases, the J end by 5 bases, with 20 bases between. The CDR3 covers 16 residues. CDR1 SGHTA and CDR2 FQGNSA come from the germline V gene. CDR3 sequence reads: CASTRSGQAGTGELFF. The CDR3 DNA follows: TGTGCCAGCACCCGGTCCGGTCAGGCTGGGACCGGGGAGCTGTTTTTT.

This clonotype counts as medium-sized (0.01 to 0.1%). This chain joins TRBV3-1 and TRBJ2-2; no clear D gene. Germline V gives CDR1 LGHDT, CDR2 YNNKEL (reference sequence). The CDR3 runs to 12 residues. Trimming shortened V by 4 bases and J by 2 bases, and 2 bases separated the two germline ends. The CDR3 DNA reads TGTGCCAGCAGCCCTAACACCGGGGAGCTGTTTTTT. Translated: CASSPNTGELFF.

The chain couples TRBV10-1 to TRBJ1-5, with TRBD1 matching 7 bases. V dropped 6 bases and J dropped 4; count of bases not matched to a gene: 9. The CDR3 is 15 residues long. The germline V gene encodes CDR1 WNHNN and CDR2 SYGVQD (reference sequence). In nucleotides, the CDR3 is TGCGCCAGCAGCGAAGTCCGGGACAGTAATCAGCCCCAGCATTTT. Its protein product is CASSEVRDSNQPQHF.

Only a few counts were recorded for this clonotype. V and J are TRBV30 and TRBJ2-2, with TRBD1 as a possible D gene (5 bases). Per the germline V gene, CDR1 is GTSNPN and CDR2 is SVGIG (reference sequence). The CDR3 contains 14 residues. The V and J ends lost 6 bases and 4 bases respectively, with 15 bases between them. CDR3 region: CACTAYQGTGELFF. For the CDR3, the DNA is TGTGCCTGTACCGCCTACCAGGGCACCGGGGAGCTGTTTTTT.

This clonotype came up a few times. The chain links TRBV7-2 to TRBJ1-2; D is uncertain. The CDR3 totals 15 residues. The V end was cut by 5 bases, the J end by 2 bases, with 15 bases between. CDR1 and CDR2 (germline): SGHTA, FQGNSA. This CDR3 reads CASSPSSGDNYGYTF. The CDR3, as DNA: TGTGCCAGCAGCCCGTCCTCAGGAGACAACTATGGCTACACCTTC.

This clonotype came up a few times. The V and J genes are TRBV20-1 and TRBJ1-2, with TRBD1 matching 8 bases. V shed 5 bases, J shed 3 bases, and the junction held 14 bases outside the gene matches. The germline V gene has CDR1 DFQATT and CDR2 SNEGSKA (reference sequence). This CDR3 has 16 amino acids. CDR3 coding DNA: TGCAGTGCTTCTCGTAGGGCAGGGGGCGACTACTATGGCTACACCTTC. This encodes CSASRRAGGDYYGYTF.

The J gene is TRBJ2-7, the V gene TRBV20-1; 10 bases line up with TRBD2. J was trimmed by 0 bases and V by 5 bases; bases with no gene match: 7. The germline gives CDR1 DFQATT, CDR2 SNEGSKA (reference sequence). The CDR3 totals 15 residues. CDR3 nucleotide sequence: TGCAGTGCTGCCGGGACTAGCGCCGCCTCCTACGAGCAGTACTTC. This gives the protein CSAAGTSAASYEQYF.

J is TRBJ1-5 and V is TRBV28, with D uncertain. The germline V gene has CDR1 MDHEN and CDR2 SYDVKM. With 7 bases removed from V and 0 bases from J, the gap between germline ends came to 22 bases. This CDR3 has 18 residues. CDR3 nucleotide sequence: TGTGCCAGCACCCTCCCGGGTCGGGGTCGGGGTAGCAATCAGCCCCAGCATTTT. This gives the protein CASTLPGRGRGSNQPQHF.

DNA for the CDR3: TGTGCCAGCAGTTTCCCTATTACCGGGACTAGCACAGATACGCAGTATTTT. It translates to CASSFPITGTSTDTQYF. This chain uses TRBV28 with TRBJ2-3; D is perhaps TRBD2 (6 bases). V was clipped by 3 bases and J by 0 bases, with 16 bases between them. This CDR3 contains 17 residues. Germline V gene sequence: CDR1 MDHEN, CDR2 SYDVKM. The full variable domain, completed using reference TRBV28 and TRBJ2-3, is DVKVTQSSRYLVKRTGEKVFLECVQDMDHENMFWYRQDPGLGLRLIYFSYDVKMKEKGDIPEGYSVSREKKERFSLILESASTNQTSMYLCASSFPITGTSTDTQYFGPGTRLTVL.

This clonotype was detected only a few times. V is TRBV2 and J is TRBJ1-2; D uncertain. The V end was cut by 4 bases, the J end by 3 bases, with 15 bases between. Germline V gives CDR1 SNHLY, CDR2 FYNNEI. The length of the CDR3 is 15 residues. The CDR3 spells CASSVASGIYYGYTF. CDR3 DNA: TGTGCCAGCAGTGTGGCTAGCGGGATTTACTATGGCTACACCTTC.